These 18 T cell receptor beta chains were sequenced from one sample in a study of identical twins. From the 5' RACE reads, TCRdb called clonotypes with MiXCR, one entry per CDR3 protein. The table shows approximately 590,000 distinct CDR3 sequences, with 9.5% to 10% occurring only once. A further study also used this sample, focusing on yellow fever vaccine responses in identical twins.

The sample was PBMCs. The receptors here all came from a woman in her late teens or twenties in good health.

The genes are TRBV13 and TRBJ2-2, with 9 bases lining up with TRBD2. Germline-derived CDR1 and CDR2 are PRHDT and FYEKMQ (reference sequence). The trim removed 11 bases at V and 0 bases at J, leaving 16 bases unmatched. The CDR3 sequence is 18 residues long. The CDR3 DNA is TGTGCCTTCAGTTTAGGGAATAGCGGGGGACCGAACACCGGGGAGCTGTTTTTT. This sequence encodes CAFSLGNSGGPNTGELFF.

At least ten counts were recorded for this clonotype. The CDR3: CASSPRGMNTEAFF. CDR3 sequence (DNA): TGTGCCAGCAGCCCACGGGGCATGAACACTGAAGCTTTCTTT. The chain uses TRBV3-1 and TRBJ1-1; D perhaps matches TRBD1 (5 bases). V was cut by 4 bases and J by 0 bases, with 9 bases left in between. Germline V gene sequence: CDR1 LGHDT, CDR2 YNNKEL (reference sequence). The CDR3 is 14 amino acids.

At least ten counts were recorded for this clonotype. The gene calls are TRBV11-2 and TRBJ2-3, with 10 nucleotides matching TRBD2. This CDR3 has 16 amino acids. Germline assignment: CDR1 SGHAT and CDR2 FQNNGV. Losses at the gene ends were 0 bases for V and 4 bases for J; bases not matched to a gene: 4. CDR3 sequence (DNA): TGTGCCAGCAGCTTAGATCCTGGACTAGCGGCAGATACGCAGTATTTT. It yields the protein CASSLDPGLAADTQYF. The full variable domain, in which reference TRBV11-2 and TRBJ2-3 provide the parts outside the CDR3, is EAGVAQSPRYKIIEKRQSVAFWCNPISGHATLYWYQQILGQGPKLLIQFQNNGVVDDSQLPKDRFSAERLKGVDSTLKIQPAKLEDSAVYLCASSLDPGLAADTQYFGPGTRLTVL.

The chain couples TRBV12-3 or TRBV12-4 to TRBJ2-7; D could derive from TRBD1 or TRBD2 (5 bases each). The CDR3 contains 16 residues. Trimming removed 1 base at V and 5 bases at J, with 18 bases between. In nucleotides, the CDR3 is TGTGCCAGCAGTTTAGTGGTCGGGACGAGCAACCACGAGCAGTACTTC. Translating gives CASSLVVGTSNHEQYF.

This sequence joins TRBV7-2 and TRBJ1-3; D is possibly TRBD1 (5 bases). V lost 5 bases, J lost 4 bases, and 21 bases lay in between. The CDR3 totals 17 residues. Germline CDR1 is SGHTA and CDR2 is FQGNSA. In DNA form, the CDR3 reads TGTGCCAGCAGCCCCAAAAGAACTTTAGGGACGGGAAACACCATATATTTT. Its translation: CASSPKRTLGTGNTIYF.

This clonotype showed up just once. With a much larger clone just one base away, this may be a read error. This chain joins TRBV6-1 and TRBJ2-6; maybe TRBD1 (5 bases). Germline lookup yields CDR1 MNHNS and CDR2 SASEGT. This CDR3 has 13 residues. CDR3 in DNA: TGTGCCAGCAGTATCTCTGGGGCCAGCGTCCTGACTTTC. Its translation: CASSISGASVLTF.

The chain has TRBV20-1 and TRBJ2-1; 12 bases match TRBD2. Germline trimming cut 1 base from V and 0 bases from J; bases unmatched to any gene: 4. There are 17 residues in the CDR3. Germline V lookup: CDR1 DFQATT, CDR2 SNEGSKA (reference sequence). The CDR3 DNA is TGCAGTGCTAGAGTGACTAGCGGGGGCCCCTCCTACAATGAGCAGTTCTTC. Translating gives CSARVTSGGPSYNEQFF.

This clonotype has only a few counts. The V call is TRBV29-1, the J call TRBJ2-2; 9 nucleotides match TRBD1. V gave up 7 bases and J gave up 3 bases; unmatched junction bases: 6. Germline V gene sequence: CDR1 SQVTM, CDR2 ANQGSEA. The CDR3 is 14 residues long. The CDR3 spells CSGGTGSYTGELFF. DNA of the CDR3: TGCAGCGGAGGGACAGGGTCCTACACCGGGGAGCTGTTTTTT.

The chain recombines TRBV7-9 with TRBJ1-3; D gene uncertain. The CDR3 length is 16 residues. Germline CDR1 reads SEHNR; CDR2 reads FQNEAQ (reference sequence). With 5 bases removed from V and 1 base from J, the gap between germline ends came to 15 bases. The CDR3 region is CASSPVTENSGNTIYF. The CDR3 coding sequence is TGTGCCAGCAGCCCGGTGACGGAGAATTCTGGAAACACCATATATTTT. The full variable domain, with the rest looked up from reference TRBV7-9 and TRBJ1-3, is DTGVSQNPRHKITKRGQNVTFRCDPISEHNRLYWYRQTLGQGPEFLTYFQNEAQLEKSRLLSDRFSAERPKGSFSTLEIQRTEQGDSAMYLCASSPVTENSGNTIYFGEGSWLTVV.

In this sample, this clonotype turned up many times. The genes are TRBV3-1 and TRBJ1-1; TRBD1 aligns across 10 bases. Losses at the gene ends were 2 bases for V and 6 bases for J; bases not matched to a gene: 15. Germline V gene lookup returns CDR1 LGHDT and CDR2 YNNKEL (reference sequence). This CDR3 contains 18 residues. The CDR3 sequence: CASSQFRDRGPKGAEAFF. DNA of the CDR3: TGTGCCAGCAGCCAATTCCGGGACAGGGGCCCGAAGGGGGCTGAAGCTTTCTTT.

The chain carries TRBV11-1 and TRBJ1-2; D ambiguous. The CDR3 sequence is 19 residues long. Between the trimmed V and J ends, which lost 1 base and 2 bases, there was a span of 23 bases. Per germline, CDR1 SGHAT and CDR2 FQDESV (reference sequence). The CDR3 loop reads CASSLDVRQRNGQNYGYTF. The CDR3 nucleotides are TGTGCCAGCAGCTTAGATGTGCGGCAGAGGAACGGTCAAAACTATGGCTACACCTTC.

The chain recombines TRBV18 with TRBJ1-6; D is undetermined. There are 14 residues in the CDR3. Deletions cut 2 bases from V and 7 bases from J, with 9 bases between. In germline, CDR1 is KGHSH, CDR2 LQKENI. The CDR3 spells CASSPLGWNSPLHF. The DNA of the CDR3 is TGTGCCAGCTCACCATTGGGGTGGAATTCACCCCTCCACTTT.

This clonotype was picked up many times. The genes are TRBV7-2 and TRBJ2-5; 7 bases are shared with TRBD1. Losses at the gene ends were 5 bases for V and 9 bases for J; bases not matched to a gene: 3. The CDR3 is made up of 11 amino acids. Germline V gene lookup returns CDR1 SGHTA and CDR2 FQGNSA. The CDR3 DNA follows: TGTGCCAGCAGCGCCGACAGGGCCCAGTACTTC. This translates into CASSADRAQYF. Together with reference TRBV7-2 and TRBJ2-5, the CDR3 gives the full variable domain: GAGVSQSPSNKVTEKGKDVELRCDPISGHTALYWYRQSLGQGLEFLIYFQGNSAPDKSGLPSDRFSAERTGGSVSTLTIQRTQQEDSAVYLCASSADRAQYFGPGTRLLVL.

The rearrangement joins TRBV5-4 to TRBJ2-1; 9 nucleotides line up with TRBD2. This CDR3 has 16 amino acids. V shed 4 bases, J shed 4 bases, and the junction held 9 bases outside the gene matches. Germline values: CDR1 SGHNT, CDR2 YYREEE (reference sequence). The CDR3 DNA reads TGTGCCAGCAGCCAGGCAGCGGGGGGCCTTTACAATGAGCAGTTCTTC. Its protein is CASSQAAGGLYNEQFF.

Concerning this clonotype: This could be a read error, since a much larger clone is one nucleotide away. Because it lacks the conserved phenylalanine or tryptophan at the end, this CDR3 is likely a read error. Written as DNA, the CDR3 is TGTGCCAGCAGTTATCGGGGGGGCCTTAAAGATACGCAGTATTAT. This translates into CASSYRGGLKDTQYY. The gene calls are TRBV12-3 or TRBV12-4 and TRBJ2-3, with TRBD2 identical over 8 bases. The CDR3 is made up of 15 amino acids. Trimming cost V 4 bases and J 5 bases; bases outside gene matches: 8.

V gene TRBV9 combines with J gene TRBJ2-1; 9 bases are shared with TRBD2. The CDR3 sequence is 16 residues long. J lost 3 bases, V lost 0 bases, and 4 bases had no gene match. Germline V gene data show CDR1 as SGDLS and CDR2 as YYNGEE. The CDR3 is CASSVDWRGGYNEQFF. The DNA for the CDR3 is TGTGCCAGCAGCGTAGACTGGCGGGGGGGCTACAATGAGCAGTTCTTC.

This clonotype was seen a handful of times. This rearrangement joins TRBV12-3 or TRBV12-4 to TRBJ2-3; D ambiguous. The CDR3 extends over 15 amino acids. V was clipped by 6 bases and J by 3 bases, with 16 bases between them. Here the CDR3 DNA reads TGTGCCAGCAGCCGAAACAGTGGTTGGACAGATACGCAGTATTTT. Residues: CASSRNSGWTDTQYF.

This clonotype came up a few times. The chain carries TRBV27 and TRBJ2-3; D not certain. The V gene lost 3 bases and the J gene lost 5 bases, with 9 bases spanning the gap. The CDR3 has 13 amino acids. Per the germline V gene, CDR1 is MNHEY and CDR2 is SMNVEV (reference sequence). This chain's CDR3 is CASSLVRRDTQYF. Written as DNA, the CDR3 is TGTGCCAGCAGTTTGGTCCGCCGAGATACGCAGTATTTT.